One sample yielded the 25 T cell receptor beta chains listed below, sequenced in a study of coeliac disease. Generated by immunoSEQ multiplex PCR, the TCRdb table keeps only in-frame clones and is missing some. The table has roughly 4,600 clones, roughly 72% seen once. Sequences were obtained from lymphocytes from the gut lamina propria. Source of these receptors: a man between 18 and 29 years old with celiac disease on a gluten-free diet.

The chain combines TRBV5-1 with TRBJ1-5, with D possibly TRBD1 on 5 matching bases. The CDR3 totals 16 residues. V lost 4 bases, J lost 0 bases, and 14 bases lay in between. Germline CDR1 is SGHRS and CDR2 is YFSETQ. Here the CDR3 DNA reads TGCGCCAGCAGCCCCGGCTGGACAAATAGCAATCAGCCCCAGCATTTT. Residues: CASSPGWTNSNQPQHF.

This clone was counted once. This sequence joins TRBV7-2 and TRBJ2-7, with a possible D match to TRBD2 (6 bases). V was trimmed by 3 bases and J by 0 bases, leaving 12 bases between them. The V gene's germline CDR1 is SGHTA and CDR2 FQGNSA. The CDR3 is 15 residues long. CDR3 sequence: CASSFSGVRSYEQYF. CDR3 bases: TGTGCCAGCAGCTTCTCGGGGGTGCGCTCCTACGAGCAGTACTTC.

The rearrangement joins TRBV6-5 to TRBJ2-1; TRBD1 aligns across 8 bases. The CDR3 totals 16 residues. V lost 0 bases to trimming and J lost 8 bases; unmatched junction nucleotides: 9. Germline V CDR1 and CDR2: MNHEY, SVGAGI. The CDR3 sequence: CASSYSRTGSLHEQFF. DNA for the CDR3: TGTGCCAGCAGTTACTCGCGGACAGGGAGCCTACATGAGCAGTTCTTC.

The gene calls are TRBV7-7 and TRBJ2-1, with 11 bases fitting TRBD1. The V gene's germline CDR1 is SSHAT and CDR2 FNYEAQ (reference sequence). V lost 5 bases to trimming and J lost 7 bases; unmatched junction nucleotides: 7. CDR3 size: 15 residues. This CDR3 is CASSPGTGGANEQFF. The CDR3 DNA is TGTGCCAGCAGCCCCGGGACAGGGGGGGCAAATGAGCAGTTCTTC.

This clone has a single count. This rearrangement joins TRBV9 to TRBJ2-3, with D possibly TRBD2 on 5 matching bases. The length of the CDR3 is 13 residues. CDR1 and CDR2 (germline): SGDLS, YYNGEE. V dropped 0 bases and J dropped 9 bases, with 11 bases sitting between them. The CDR3 nucleotides are TGTGCCAGCAGCGTAGGTGCGGGCGGCACGCAGTATTTT. Translated: CASSVGAGGTQYF. The full variable domain, in which reference TRBV9 and TRBJ2-3 provide the parts outside the CDR3, is DSGVTQTPKHLITATGQRVTLRCSPRSGDLSVYWYQQSLDQGLQFLIQYYNGEERAKGNILERFSAQQFPDLHSELNLSSLELGDSALYFCASSVGAGGTQYFGPGTRLTVL.

The chain couples TRBV9 to TRBJ1-2, with TRBD1 matching 7 bases. CDR3 length: 13 residues. V gave up 3 bases and J gave up 4 bases; unmatched junction bases: 3. Germline V gene data show CDR1 as SGDLS and CDR2 as YYNGEE. CDR3 loop: CASSDRGVYGYTF. DNA of the CDR3: TGTGCCAGCAGCGACAGGGGCGTCTATGGCTACACCTTC.

The rearrangement joins TRBV7-9 to TRBJ2-7; TRBD2 is a possible D gene (5 bases). V lost 8 bases, J lost 2 bases, and 22 bases lay in between. Germline V lookup: CDR1 SEHNR, CDR2 FQNEAQ (reference sequence). The length of the CDR3 is 16 residues. This CDR3 reads CASSPGRAGPPYEQYF. For the CDR3, the DNA is TGTGCCAGCTCCCCTGGAAGGGCGGGCCCCCCCTACGAGCAGTACTTC.

The rearrangement joins TRBV7-6 to TRBJ2-1, with 11 bases identical to TRBD2. This CDR3 region has 18 residues. In germline, CDR1 is SGHVS, CDR2 FNYEAQ. The V gene end was trimmed by 5 bases and the J gene end by 10 bases; junction bases not matched to a gene: 19. The DNA for the CDR3 is TGTGCCAGCAGCCCCCCACCAGCTCTAGCGGGGGGCCTCGGGGAGCAGTTCTTC. It encodes CASSPPPALAGGLGEQFF. The variable domain in full, with the rest retrieved from reference TRBV7-6 and TRBJ2-1, is GAGVSQSPRYKVTKRGQDVALRCDPISGHVSLYWYRQALGQGPEFLTYFNYEAQQDKSGLPNDRFSAERPEGSISTLTIQRTEQRDSAMYRCASSPPPALAGGLGEQFFGPGTRLTVL.

The V and J genes are TRBV7-9 and TRBJ1-4, with D uncertain. The CDR3 totals 14 residues. The germline gives CDR1 SEHNR, CDR2 FQNEAQ (reference sequence). Trimming cost V 2 bases and J 8 bases, with 12 bases left between them. The DNA for the CDR3 is TGTGCCAGCAGCTTAAGGACGGCGGGAGAAAAACTGTTTTTT. This sequence encodes CASSLRTAGEKLFF.

The chain uses TRBV4-3 and TRBJ2-7; 11 bases align to TRBD2. V shed 0 bases and J 4 bases; nucleotides not matched to a gene: 8. CDR1 LGHNA and CDR2 YSLEER come from the germline V gene. The CDR3 length is 17 residues. The CDR3 sequence is CASSQEEDSGGAYEQYF. The CDR3 coding sequence is TGCGCCAGCAGCCAAGAGGAAGATAGCGGGGGGGCTTACGAGCAGTACTTC.

The chain combines TRBV6-1 with TRBJ1-2, with D unresolved. The CDR3 extends over 12 amino acids. CDR1 and CDR2 from the germline V gene are MNHNS and SASEGT. V was pared by 3 bases and J by 5 bases, with 7 bases between. Here the CDR3 reads CASSETLYGYTF. CDR3 in DNA: TGTGCCAGCAGTGAGACTCTGTATGGCTACACCTTC.

V usage is TRBV7-9 and J usage is TRBJ2-7; tentative D call: TRBD2 (5 bases). Germline V gene lookup returns CDR1 SEHNR and CDR2 FQNEAQ (reference sequence). CDR3 size: 15 residues. The V gene lost 1 base and the J gene lost 6 bases, with 16 bases spanning the gap. The DNA of the CDR3 is TGTGCCAGCAGCTTAGTTGGCCCCCTTCGGGGCGAGCAGTACTTC. This codes for CASSLVGPLRGEQYF.

This clone was seen a handful of times. V gene TRBV9 combines with J gene TRBJ2-1, with TRBD1 matching 7 bases. Trimming at V came to 2 bases and at J to 2 bases, leaving 4 bases not matched to a gene. Germline V CDR1 and CDR2: SGDLS, YYNGEE. The CDR3 has 15 residues. This CDR3 reads CASSVRDRTYNEQFF. The CDR3 DNA is TGTGCCAGCAGCGTTAGGGACAGAACCTACAATGAGCAGTTCTTC. Combining the CDR3 with reference TRBV9 and TRBJ2-1 gives the whole variable domain DSGVTQTPKHLITATGQRVTLRCSPRSGDLSVYWYQQSLDQGLQFLIQYYNGEERAKGNILERFSAQQFPDLHSELNLSSLELGDSALYFCASSVRDRTYNEQFFGPGTRLTVL.

This chain joins TRBV5-4 and TRBJ2-6; D possibly corresponds to TRBD2 (6 bases). CDR1 and CDR2 (germline): SGHNT, YYREEE (reference sequence). V lost 4 bases and J 4 bases, leaving 12 bases between the germline ends. CDR3 length: 15 residues. In DNA form, the CDR3 reads TGTGCCAGCAGCCCTGGAGGGGCCGGGGCCAACGTCCTGACTTTC. It codes for CASSPGGAGANVLTF.

The chain uses TRBV7-3 and TRBJ2-3, with TRBD1 matching over 7 bases. Unmatched junction bases numbered 8, after V lost 5 bases and J lost 6 bases. This CDR3 contains 14 residues. Germline-derived CDR1 and CDR2 are SGHTA and FQGTGA. CDR3 protein: CASSPGGGSDTQYF. The CDR3 region has the DNA TGTGCCAGCAGCCCAGGGGGTGGTAGCGATACGCAGTATTTT.

The chain recombines TRBV29-1 with TRBJ2-2, with TRBD1 matching over 7 bases. Looked up from germline, CDR1 is SQVTM and CDR2 is ANQGSEA. After removal of 6 bases from V and 3 bases from J, the junction contained 4 bases not matched to a gene. This CDR3 spans 13 amino acids. CDR3 in amino acids: CSVTGQYTGELFF. Written as DNA, the CDR3 is TGCAGCGTAACGGGACAGTACACCGGGGAGCTGTTTTTT.

The V and J genes are TRBV5-6 and TRBJ1-1; possibly TRBD1 for D (5 bases). This CDR3 spans 15 amino acids. Germline loops: CDR1 SGHDT, CDR2 YYEEEE. V dropped 4 bases and J dropped 5 bases, with 18 bases sitting between them. In nucleotides, the CDR3 is TGTGCCAGCAGCCCACCCGCAGGGAAGAGGACTGAAGCTTTCTTT. It yields the protein CASSPPAGKRTEAFF. Variable domain in full (rest from reference TRBV5-6 and TRBJ1-1): DAGVTQSPTHLIKTRGQQVTLRCSPKSGHDTVSWYQQALGQGPQFIFQYYEEEERQRGNFPDRFSGHQFPNYSSELNVNALLLGDSALYLCASSPPAGKRTEAFFGQGTRLTVV.

This clone was found once. V is TRBV30 and J is TRBJ1-1; D perhaps matches TRBD1 (5 bases). Deletions cut 1 base from V and 1 base from J, with 22 bases between. The germline V gene has CDR1 GTSNPN and CDR2 SVGIG (reference sequence). The CDR3 consists of 18 residues. The CDR3 loop is CAWSAVPHRIGWNTEAFF. The CDR3 DNA follows: TGTGCCTGGAGTGCCGTACCCCACAGGATAGGATGGAACACTGAAGCTTTCTTT.

This clone came up once. The same CDR3 can be traced to other DNA sequences in this sample. The V and J genes are TRBV5-1 and TRBJ1-4, with 8 bases matching TRBD1. V gave up 4 bases and J gave up 4 bases; unmatched junction bases: 12. CDR1 SGHRS and CDR2 YFSETQ come from the germline V gene. CDR3 length equals 17 residues. CDR3: CASSDAGTGASNEKLFF. The CDR3, as DNA: TGCGCCAGCAGCGATGCCGGGACAGGCGCTAGTAATGAAAAACTGTTTTTT.

The rearrangement joins TRBV6-5 to TRBJ1-6, with D maybe TRBD1 (5 bases). Germline V CDR1 and CDR2: MNHEY, SVGAGI. The CDR3 length is 15 residues. Between the trimmed V and J ends, which lost 0 bases and 6 bases, there was a span of 9 bases. CDR3 sequence reads: CASSYSNGGNSPLHF. CDR3 DNA: TGTGCCAGCAGTTACTCAAACGGGGGTAATTCACCCCTCCACTTT.

The V gene is TRBV19, the J gene TRBJ1-2, with a possible D match to TRBD1 (5 bases). The CDR3 is 13 amino acids. V was cut by 1 base and J by 8 bases, with 11 bases left in between. Germline CDR1 LNHDA, CDR2 SQIVND (reference sequence). The CDR3 region is CASSIGTGFGYTF. The CDR3 DNA follows: TGTGCCAGTAGTATAGGAACAGGATTCGGCTACACCTTC.

The V call is TRBV29-1, the J call TRBJ2-7, with D perhaps TRBD2 (5 bases). Trimming cost V 6 bases and J 5 bases, with 17 bases left between them. CDR1 is SQVTM and CDR2 is ANQGSEA in the germline V gene. This CDR3 has 13 amino acids. In DNA form, the CDR3 reads TGCAGCGTCGGGAATTCGGTGTTGGACGAGCAGTACTTC. It translates to CSVGNSVLDEQYF.

The rearrangement uses TRBV19 and TRBJ2-2, with 7 bases aligning to TRBD1. V gave up 3 bases and J gave up 0 bases; unmatched junction bases: 4. CDR1 and CDR2 (germline): LNHDA, SQIVND (reference sequence). The CDR3 covers 16 residues. The CDR3 sequence is CASSMLGTANTGELFF. The CDR3 coding sequence is TGTGCCAGTAGTATGCTTGGGACAGCGAACACCGGGGAGCTGTTTTTT.

This sequence joins TRBV7-2 and TRBJ2-3, with 7 bases that match TRBD1. Germline CDR1 and CDR2: SGHTA and FQGNSA. Trimming at V came to 4 bases and at J to 0 bases, leaving 1 base not matched to a gene. The CDR3 consists of 14 residues. CDR3 sequence (DNA): TGTGCCAGCAGCTCGGACAGGAGCACAGATACGCAGTATTTT. Its protein is CASSSDRSTDTQYF.

The J gene is TRBJ2-1, the V gene TRBV4-3; D remains unclear. CDR3 size: 12 residues. Germline lookup yields CDR1 LGHNA and CDR2 YSLEER. V was cut by 2 bases and J by 8 bases, with 7 bases left in between. This CDR3 reads CASSQMWHEQFF. The CDR3 DNA sequence: TGCGCCAGCAGCCAAATGTGGCATGAGCAGTTCTTC.